Following are 24 T cell receptor beta chains from one sample sequenced in a study of shared clonotypes between healthy human individuals. Method: immunoSEQ multiplex PCR; TCRdb's copy keeps in-frame clones and lacks some. This table holds roughly 2,300,000 clones, 85% to 95% found once. Sequencing input: naive CD4+ T cells from PBMCs. Subset specified: CD45RA+ positively selected. These receptors all come from a man younger than 35 in good health. Some clones in this sample may be carry-over from other donors' samples.

The chain combines TRBV29-1 with TRBJ1-1; D gene ambiguous. Between the trimmed V and J ends, which lost 3 bases and 7 bases, there was a span of 21 bases. Germline CDR1 and CDR2: SQVTM and ANQGSEA. The CDR3 length is 15 residues. The DNA of the CDR3 is TGCAGCGTTGAGTATATGGTGGCGGTGGATCGTGAAGCTTTCTTT. Amino acid sequence: CSVEYMVAVDREAFF.

V and J are TRBV6-5 and TRBJ2-7, with unresolved D. This CDR3 contains 13 residues. The V gene's germline CDR1 is MNHEY and CDR2 SVGAGI. V was clipped by 5 bases and J by 3 bases, with 11 bases between them. CDR3 amino acids: CASSPSLSYEQYF. DNA of the CDR3: TGTGCCAGCAGTCCCAGTCTGAGCTACGAGCAGTACTTC.

The chain joins TRBV10-3 to TRBJ2-5; D unclear. The CDR3 consists of 16 residues. Per germline, CDR1 ENHRY and CDR2 SYGVKD. V was trimmed by 1 base and J by 1 base, leaving 13 bases between them. Written as DNA, the CDR3 is TGTGCCATCAGTGAGTATAGAGACGCCCTCCAAGAGACCCAGTACTTC. This codes for CAISEYRDALQETQYF.

This chain uses TRBV4-1 with TRBJ1-5; perhaps TRBD1 as D (6 bases). V gave up 5 bases and J gave up 7 bases, with 18 bases separating them. The germline V gene encodes CDR1 MGHRA and CDR2 YSYEKL. The CDR3 covers 15 residues. For the CDR3, the DNA is TGCGCCAGCAGCACCGGGACACCGTCTGGCCAGCCCCAGCATTTT. It encodes CASSTGTPSGQPQHF.

The gene calls are TRBV5-1 and TRBJ2-7, with a weak D call TRBD1 (6 bases). Germline V lookup: CDR1 SGHRS, CDR2 YFSETQ. Trimming took off 0 bases at V and 6 bases at J, with 10 bases between the two ends. The CDR3 covers 13 residues. The CDR3 nucleotides are TGCGCCAGCAGCTTGGGACAGGATCTCGAGCAGTACTTC. Protein product: CASSLGQDLEQYF.

This clone was detected only once. The chain has TRBV7-3 and TRBJ2-3; 7 bases are a match to TRBD1. The CDR3 runs 15 residues. J was trimmed by 1 base and V by 5 bases; bases with no gene match: 6. Germline loops: CDR1 SGHTA, CDR2 FQGTGA. The CDR3 DNA follows: TGTGCCAGCAGCACTCAGGGGGTTGGCACAGATACGCAGTATTTT. This sequence encodes CASSTQGVGTDTQYF.

This chain joins TRBV7-8 and TRBJ2-1; 14 bases are shared with TRBD2. J was trimmed by 2 bases and V by 4 bases; bases with no gene match: 7. Germline lookup yields CDR1 SGHVS and CDR2 FQNEAQ. This CDR3 contains 18 residues. CDR3 in amino acids: CASSSRLAGGFTYNEQFF. CDR3 nucleotides: TGTGCCAGCAGCTCGCGACTAGCGGGAGGGTTCACCTACAATGAGCAGTTCTTC.

The J gene is TRBJ1-2, the V gene TRBV15; TRBD1 agrees at 8 bases. Germline V gives CDR1 LNHNV, CDR2 YYDKDF (reference sequence). Germline trimming cut 5 bases from V and 8 bases from J; bases unmatched to any gene: 13. The CDR3 loop spans 15 amino acids. The CDR3 loop reads CATSADRAASKGYTF. Written as DNA, the CDR3 is TGTGCCACCAGCGCGGACAGGGCAGCGAGTAAAGGCTACACCTTC.

CDR3: CASSLGAEINYEQYF. CDR3 in DNA: TGTGCCAGCAGTTTAGGAGCGGAGATAAACTACGAGCAGTACTTC. The rearrangement links TRBV28 to TRBJ2-7; a weak D match, TRBD2 (5 bases). Germline loops: CDR1 MDHEN, CDR2 SYDVKM. This CDR3 is 15 amino acids long. The V and J ends lost 2 bases and 3 bases respectively, with 14 bases between them.

This clone was detected only once. The rearrangement links TRBV9 to TRBJ2-6, with a tentative D call TRBD1 (6 bases). This CDR3 has 19 residues. The V and J ends lost 0 bases and 0 bases respectively, with 16 bases between them. Germline assignment: CDR1 SGDLS and CDR2 YYNGEE. DNA of the CDR3: TGTGCCAGCAGCGTAGCTCGGACAGAGTACCACTCTGGGGCCAACGTCCTGACTTTC. Encoded protein: CASSVARTEYHSGANVLTF.

This chain connects TRBV28 to TRBJ2-5; 7 bases are shared with TRBD1. This CDR3 region has 15 residues. V gave up 6 bases and J gave up 2 bases; unmatched junction bases: 9. Germline V lookup: CDR1 MDHEN, CDR2 SYDVKM. CDR3 DNA sequence: TGTGCCAGCAGCCGAATCGGGACAGTTCAAGAGACCCAGTACTTC. Translating gives CASSRIGTVQETQYF.

The gene calls are TRBV7-2 and TRBJ2-6; possibly TRBD1 or TRBD2 for D (7 bases each). V dropped 2 bases and J dropped 1 base, with 18 bases sitting between them. This CDR3 spans 19 amino acids. CDR1 and CDR2 (germline): SGHTA, FQGNSA. In nucleotides, the CDR3 is TGTGCCAGCAGCTTAAGTAGCGGGCAGGGGGGATCTGGGGCCAACGTCCTGACTTTC. Amino acids: CASSLSSGQGGSGANVLTF.

V usage is TRBV7-9 and J usage is TRBJ2-7, with 9 bases fitting TRBD2. CDR3 size: 13 residues. Germline V gene data show CDR1 as SEHNR and CDR2 as FQNEAQ (reference sequence). V gave up 6 bases and J gave up 5 bases; unmatched junction bases: 5. CDR3 protein: CASRLAGYDEQYF. DNA for the CDR3: TGTGCCAGCAGGCTAGCGGGATATGACGAGCAGTACTTC.

The V call is TRBV19, the J call TRBJ1-1; weak D call: TRBD1 (5 bases). CDR1 is LNHDA and CDR2 is SQIVND in the germline V gene (reference sequence). CDR3 length equals 15 residues. The ends were cut back, 11 bases at V and 1 base at J, with 20 bases in the middle. CDR3 bases: TGTGCCGCTGGGGGGAGACCGAGGGAGAACACTGAAGCTTTCTTT. Its translation is CAAGGRPRENTEAFF. The full variable domain, in which reference TRBV19 and TRBJ1-1 provide the parts outside the CDR3, is DGGITQSPKYLFRKEGQNVTLSCEQNLNHDAMYWYRQDPGQGLRLIYYSQIVNDFQKGDIAEGYSVSREKKESFPLTVTSAQKNPTAFYLCAAGGRPRENTEAFFGQGTRLTVV.

CDR3 region: CASSLVRGDTDTQYF. For the CDR3, the DNA is TGTGCCAGCAGCTTGGTTCGGGGCGACACAGATACGCAGTATTTT. The rearrangement links TRBV5-4 to TRBJ2-3, with D perhaps assigned TRBD1 or TRBD2 (5 bases each). V was shortened by 0 bases and J by 2 bases, with 10 bases between the two germline ends. The germline gives CDR1 SGHNT, CDR2 YYREEE (reference sequence). CDR3 length: 15 amino acids.

The V call is TRBV7-9, the J call TRBJ2-3; TRBD1 matches 8 bases. The trim removed 1 base at V and 2 bases at J, leaving 2 bases unmatched. Germline CDR1 SEHNR, CDR2 FQNEAQ (reference sequence). The CDR3 is 15 amino acids. The CDR3 DNA sequence: TGTGCCAGCAGCTTAGAGGGACAGGTCACAGATACGCAGTATTTT. Its translation: CASSLEGQVTDTQYF.

This chain connects TRBV11-2 to TRBJ2-1, with no clear D. V was cut by 5 bases and J by 7 bases, with 9 bases left in between. This CDR3 has 12 residues. Germline V gene sequence: CDR1 SGHAT, CDR2 FQNNGV. CDR3 nucleotides: TGTGCCAGCAGCCACCCAATGAATGAGCAGTTCTTC. Amino acids: CASSHPMNEQFF.

CDR3 protein: CSVGGRVGYGYTF. The CDR3 DNA reads TGCAGCGTTGGGGGCAGGGTGGGCTATGGCTACACCTTC. The chain employs TRBV29-1 and TRBJ1-2; maybe TRBD1 (5 bases). With 4 bases removed from V and 4 bases from J, the gap between germline ends came to 13 bases. Germline CDR1 reads SQVTM; CDR2 reads ANQGSEA. CDR3 length: 13 amino acids. Looking up the rest from reference TRBV29-1 and TRBJ1-2 gives the full variable domain: SAVISQKPSRDICQRGTSLTIQCQVDSQVTMMFWYRQQPGQSLTLIATANQGSEATYESGFVIDKFPISRPNLTFSTLTVSNMSPEDSSIYLCSVGGRVGYGYTFGSGTRLTVV.

Comments on this clone: This specimen includes other DNA sequences encoding the same CDR3. The chain couples TRBV18 to TRBJ1-4; possible D gene TRBD1, 5 bases. The V gene lost 1 base and the J gene lost 3 bases, with 6 bases spanning the gap. Germline loops: CDR1 KGHSH, CDR2 LQKENI. The CDR3 sequence is 14 residues long. CDR3: CASSPRGSNEKLFF. The CDR3 DNA reads as TGTGCCAGCTCACCACGGGGGTCTAATGAAAAACTGTTTTTT.

Comments on this clone: The sample contains more than one DNA sequence encoding this CDR3. The chain has TRBV5-4 and TRBJ2-5, with a possible D match to TRBD1 (5 bases). The V end was cut by 2 bases, the J end by 3 bases, with 5 bases between. This CDR3 is 12 amino acids long. Germline CDR1 reads SGHNT; CDR2 reads YYREEE (reference sequence). In DNA form, the CDR3 reads TGTGCCAGCAGCTTAGGGGAAGAGACCCAGTACTTC. It is translated as CASSLGEETQYF.

This clone appeared a few times. This chain joins TRBV5-1 and TRBJ2-7; 8 bases map to TRBD1. V dropped 3 bases and J dropped 6; count of bases not matched to a gene: 8. CDR3 length equals 14 residues. Germline V gene lookup returns CDR1 SGHRS and CDR2 YFSETQ. CDR3 residues: CASSSTGADREQYF. For the CDR3, the DNA is TGCGCCAGCAGCTCGACAGGGGCGGATCGCGAGCAGTACTTC. Together with reference TRBV5-1 and TRBJ2-7, the CDR3 gives the full variable domain: KAGVTQTPRYLIKTRGQQVTLSCSPISGHRSVSWYQQTPGQGLQFLFEYFSETQRNKGNFPGRFSGRQFSNSRSEMNVSTLELGDSALYLCASSSTGADREQYFGPGTRLTVT.

The rearrangement links TRBV5-4 to TRBJ2-7; 14 nucleotides align to TRBD2. Germline V gene data show CDR1 as SGHNT and CDR2 as YYREEE (reference sequence). Trimming at V came to 4 bases and at J to 4 bases, leaving 1 base not matched to a gene. The CDR3 consists of 14 residues. As DNA, the CDR3 is TGTGCCAGCAGCAGACTAGCGGGAGGGTACGAGCAGTACTTC. This gives the protein CASSRLAGGYEQYF.

This sequence joins TRBV7-9 and TRBJ2-7, with 7 bases matching TRBD2. The CDR3 is 13 amino acids. V shed 1 base, J shed 6 bases, and the junction held 3 bases outside the gene matches. CDR1 SEHNR and CDR2 FQNEAQ come from the germline V gene (reference sequence). CDR3 amino acids: CASSLEGGTEQYF. The CDR3 DNA reads TGTGCCAGCAGCTTAGAGGGAGGGACCGAGCAGTACTTC.

The V and J genes are TRBV28 and TRBJ1-1; D is ambiguous. Germline V gives CDR1 MDHEN, CDR2 SYDVKM. Trimming took 4 bases from V and 3 from J, leaving 12 bases between them. The CDR3 has 14 residues. The CDR3 bases are TGTGCCAGCAGTTCCGGGAACCCGGACACTGAAGCTTTCTTT. This encodes CASSSGNPDTEAFF.